A selection of T cell receptor beta chains follows, all from one sample in a study of OX40 agonist ivuxolimab in advanced cancers. Data came from immunoSEQ multiplex PCR; TCRdb stores just in-frame clones and leaves some out. This table has about 72,000 clones, 80% to 90% appearing once. Material: CD4+ or CD8+ T cells sorted from blood, obtained in a trial of the OX40 agonist ivuxolimab. The source of these receptors is an adult with an advanced solid tumor such as melanoma, head and neck, liver or kidney cancer. CDR3s include the opening cysteine and the closing phenylalanine or tryptophan. Each record gives: clone size, D gene, V gene, CDR3 length, J gene, CDR3 protein, CDR3 DNA. The D gene is left open where the match is weak. Clone sizes are given selectively: once, few, many, or a class where the clone is expanded.

.	.	TRBV6-5	14	TRBJ1-4	CASSYGLGDGKLFF	TGTGCCAGCAGTTACGGGTTGGGGGATGGAAAACTGTTTTTT
.	.	TRBV21-1	14	TRBJ1-1	CASSPRPPPNEAFF	TGTGCCAGCAGCCCCCGACCACCCCCCAATGAAGCTTTCTTT
.	TRBD1	TRBV2	15	TRBJ1-4	CASSESRGLSEKLFF	TGTGCCAGCAGTGAAAGCAGGGGGCTGAGTGAAAAACTGTTTTTT
.	.	TRBV5-1	15	TRBJ2-3	CASSGNAASTDTQYF	TGCGCCAGCAGCGGCAACGCTGCCAGCACAGATACGCAGTATTTT
.	.	TRBV5-1	15	TRBJ2-3	CASSLEWGPTDTQYF	TGCGCCAGCAGCTTGGAATGGGGTCCGACAGATACGCAGTATTTT
once	TRBD2	TRBV5-1	18	TRBJ2-2	CASSRGTSGSSGTGELFF	TGCGCCAGCAGCCGTGGGACTAGCGGGAGTTCTGGCACCGGGGAGCTGTTTTTT
.	TRBD2	TRBV27	18	TRBJ2-1	CASSFTSPTSGKEGEQFF	TGTGCCAGCAGTTTTACATCTCCGACTAGCGGGAAAGAGGGTGAGCAGTTCTTC
.	TRBD1	TRBV7-9	15	TRBJ2-2	CASRTGTGNTGELFF	TGTGCCAGCAGAACCGGGACAGGGAACACCGGGGAGCTGTTTTTT
.	TRBD1	TRBV28	12	TRBJ1-2	CASSLLDRLVTF	TGTGCCAGCAGTTTGCTGGACAGGCTCGTGACCTTC
.	TRBD2	TRBV9	17	TRBJ2-2	CASSVGLAGGNTGELFF	TGTGCCAGCAGCGTAGGGCTAGCGGGGGGGAACACCGGGGAGCTGTTTTTT
once	TRBD2	TRBV18	18	TRBJ2-1	CASSPRWTSGGPSNEQFF	TGTGCCAGCTCACCGAGGTGGACTAGCGGGGGGCCCAGCAATGAGCAGTTCTTC
.	.	TRBV7-3	15	TRBJ2-3	CASSSSGSRTDTQYF	TGTGCCAGCAGCTCTTCGGGATCCCGCACAGATACGCAGTATTTT
once	TRBD1	TRBV5-6	13	TRBJ1-2	CASSPTGVVGYTF	TGTGCCAGCAGCCCCACAGGGGTGGTAGGCTACACCTTC
.	TRBD2	TRBV10-3	15	TRBJ2-3	CAISDSTSGADTQYF	TGTGCCATCAGTGACTCGACTAGCGGAGCCGATACGCAGTATTTT
.	.	TRBV5-4	15	TRBJ1-2	CASSLGGGRNYGYTF	TGTGCCAGCAGCTTGGGTGGCGGCCGGAACTATGGCTACACCTTC
.	TRBD1	TRBV23-1	14	TRBJ2-7	CASSEPGGSYEQYF	TGCGCCAGCAGTGAGCCAGGGGGCTCATACGAGCAGTACTTC
.	.	TRBV18	13	TRBJ1-2	CASSPVGDYGYTF	TGTGCCAGCTCACCCGTGGGGGACTATGGCTACACCTTC
.	.	TRBV5-4	15	TRBJ1-2	CASSLAQGGNYGYTF	TGTGCCAGCAGCTTGGCCCAGGGAGGTAACTATGGCTACACCTTC
.	.	TRBV4-1	17	TRBJ1-5	CASSQDQAAYSNQPQHF	TGCGCCAGCAGCCAAGATCAAGCAGCCTATAGCAATCAGCCCCAGCATTTT
.	TRBD1	TRBV6-5	14	TRBJ2-5	CASSTGTGSRTQYF	TGTGCCAGCAGTACGGGGACAGGGTCGAGGACCCAGTACTTC
few	TRBD1	TRBV5-1	15	TRBJ1-5	CASSSRTGSNQPQHF	TGCGCCAGCAGCTCCCGGACAGGGAGCAATCAGCCCCAGCATTTT
.	.	TRBV18	14	TRBJ2-7	CASSPSMAHYEQYF	TGTGCCAGCTCACCATCTATGGCGCACTACGAGCAGTACTTC
.	.	TRBV6-6	12	TRBJ2-1	CASSYRYNEQFF	TGTGCCAGCAGTTACCGGTACAATGAGCAGTTCTTC
.	.	TRBV6-6	16	TRBJ2-7	CASSWGGWDSTYEQYF	TGTGCCAGCAGTTGGGGGGGTTGGGACAGCACCTACGAGCAGTACTTC
.	.	TRBV28	16	TRBJ1-2	CASSASGGAESYGYTF	TGTGCCAGCAGTGCATCCGGGGGGGCGGAGAGCTATGGCTACACCTTC
.	TRBD2	TRBV12-5	16	TRBJ2-1	CASGSHPSGSFDEQFF	TGTGCTAGTGGCTCCCACCCTAGCGGGAGCTTCGATGAGCAGTTCTTC
.	.	TRBV21-1	17	TRBJ2-1	CASSIRALLPIYNEQFF	TGTGCCAGCAGCATTCGGGCACTGCTGCCTATTTACAATGAGCAGTTCTTC
.	.	TRBV19	19	TRBJ1-1	CASSPSGPVFRGGNTEAFF	TGTGCCAGTAGTCCGAGCGGCCCGGTTTTCCGGGGCGGGAACACTGAAGCTTTCTTT
.	.	TRBV11-2	13	TRBJ2-5	CASSPGGPRTQYF	TGTGCCAGCAGCCCGGGGGGCCCGAGGACCCAGTACTTC
.	TRBD2	TRBV15	13	TRBJ2-3	CALTRDYTDTQYF	TGTGCCTTAACCCGGGACTACACAGATACGCAGTATTTT
.	.	TRBV19	14	TRBJ2-3	CATNRRSSTDTQYF	TGTGCCACGAACAGGAGATCTAGCACAGATACGCAGTATTTT
.	.	TRBV6-5	14	TRBJ2-2	CASQNEGNTGELFF	TGTGCCAGCCAAAATGAGGGGAACACCGGGGAGCTGTTTTTT
.	.	TRBV19	16	TRBJ2-1	CASSPKRQNFYNEQFF	TGTGCCAGTAGTCCAAAGCGACAGAACTTCTACAATGAGCAGTTCTTC
.	TRBD2	TRBV7-9	14	TRBJ2-1	CASSLASGGEEQFF	TGTGCCAGCAGCTTAGCTAGCGGGGGTGAGGAGCAGTTCTTC
.	.	TRBV21-1	15	TRBJ1-5	CASSKGHQYNQPQHF	TGTGCCAGCAGCAAGGGACACCAATACAATCAGCCCCAGCATTTT
.	.	TRBV19	16	TRBJ2-3	CASSGGRGPMSDTQYF	TGTGCCAGTAGTGGGGGTCGGGGTCCCATGTCAGATACGCAGTATTTT
.	.	TRBV19	18	TRBJ1-5	CASSIGLVGQGRGQPQHF	TGTGCCAGTAGTATAGGCCTAGTGGGGCAGGGGAGGGGTCAGCCCCAGCATTTT
.	.	TRBV7-3	15	TRBJ2-7	CASSLEFSETYEQYF	TGTGCCAGCAGCCTCGAGTTTTCCGAAACCTACGAGCAGTACTTC
.	.	TRBV30	14	TRBJ2-3	CAWSSGTSTDTQYF	TGTGCCTGGAGTTCGGGGACTAGCACAGATACGCAGTATTTT
.	TRBD2	TRBV10-2	15	TRBJ2-5	CASSITSGRSETQYF	TGCGCCAGCAGCATAACTAGCGGGAGGTCAGAGACCCAGTACTTC
.	.	TRBV2	14	TRBJ2-2	CASKAGPGTGELFF	TGTGCCAGCAAGGCGGGCCCGGGGACCGGGGAGCTGTTTTTT
.	.	TRBV19	15	TRBJ1-4	CASTPHGPTNEKLFF	TGTGCCAGTACCCCTCACGGACCCACTAATGAAAAACTGTTTTTT
.	TRBD1	TRBV19	15	TRBJ1-5	CASSVRDRYNQPQHF	TGTGCCAGTAGTGTCCGGGACAGGTACAATCAGCCCCAGCATTTT
.	.	TRBV28	15	TRBJ2-3	CASSSASQGRHTQYF	TGTGCCAGCAGCTCAGCCTCACAGGGACGCCATACGCAGTATTTT
.	TRBD2	TRBV18	16	TRBJ2-3	CASSPLGGRGTDTQYF	TGTGCCAGCTCACCCCTAGGCGGGAGGGGCACAGATACGCAGTATTTT
.	TRBD1	TRBV18	14	TRBJ1-5	CASSPGTGAQPQHF	TGTGCCAGCTCACCCGGGACAGGGGCTCAGCCCCAGCATTTT
.	.	TRBV19	13	TRBJ1-1	CASSMVENTEAFF	TGTGCCAGTAGTATGGTTGAGAACACTGAAGCTTTCTTT
.	.	TRBV5-1	12	TRBJ1-2	CASSLAGYGYTF	TGCGCCAGCAGCTTGGCGGGCTATGGCTACACCTTC